A selection of T cell receptor beta chains follows, all from one sample in a study of long-term antiretroviral therapy in people with HIV. Sequenced by immunoSEQ multiplex PCR; TCRdb stores in-frame clones only, minus some. There are tens of thousands of clones in the sample; 80% occur only once, and 7.3% lies in the top ten. Sequenced material: unsorted PBMCs, taken 0.3 years after starting antiretroviral therapy. These receptors all come from a man aged 35 to 55 with HIV. Both conserved end residues are part of each CDR3. Fields, in order: D gene, J gene, V gene, clone size, CDR3 DNA, CDR3 protein. D genes are given only for firm matches. Clone sizes are given selectively: once, few, many, or a class where the clone is expanded.

TRBD2	TRBJ2-1	TRBV18	-	TGTGCCAGCTCGGTTAATAGCGGGGGGCTTGGCAATGAGCAGTTCTTC	CASSVNSGGLGNEQFF
TRBD2	TRBJ2-7	TRBV6-1	-	TGTGCCAGCAGAACTAGCGGGTTTAGCTCCTACGAGCAGTACTTC	CASRTSGFSSYEQYF
-	TRBJ2-5	TRBV7-6	-	TGTGCCAGCAGCTTAGAGTCGGGCGGGGTACAAGAGACCCAGTACTTC	CASSLESGGVQETQYF
-	TRBJ1-5	TRBV7-8	-	TGTGCCAGCAGCCCCCGGGTGGACAATCAGCCCCAGCATTTT	CASSPRVDNQPQHF
TRBD2	TRBJ2-1	TRBV13	once	TGTGCCAGCAGCCCGACTAGCGGGAGAACGAATGAGCAGTTCTTC	CASSPTSGRTNEQFF
TRBD1	TRBJ2-1	TRBV18	-	TGTGCCAGCTCACCACCGGGGACAGGCCGCTCCTACAATGAGCAGTTCTTC	CASSPPGTGRSYNEQFF
-	TRBJ1-1	TRBV7-9	-	TGTGCCAGCAGCCTAATGAGAACAGGGGAAGCTTTCTTT	CASSLMRTGEAFF
-	TRBJ2-1	TRBV7-2	once	TGTGCCAGCAGCTTAGCGCTCGATAACTACAATGAGCAGTTCTTC	CASSLALDNYNEQFF
TRBD2	TRBJ2-5	TRBV14	-	TGTGCCAGCAGCCACCTACGACTAGCGGGAGTTGAGACCCAGTACTTC	CASSHLRLAGVETQYF
-	TRBJ2-5	TRBV4-3	-	TGCGCCAGCAGCCAAGCCCCGTTTCAGGGGGGAGAGACCCAGTACTTC	CASSQAPFQGGETQYF
TRBD1	TRBJ2-7	TRBV28	few	TGTGCCAGCAGTTCGCGACAGGGCGAGCAGTACTTC	CASSSRQGEQYF
-	TRBJ1-1	TRBV19	few	TGTGCCAGTCGGCCACACGAGGCCCTAAACACTGAAGCTTTCTTT	CASRPHEALNTEAFF
-	TRBJ2-3	TRBV5-4	-	TGTGCCAGCAGCTTGGGGGGGGAGGTTAGCACAGATACGCAGTATTTT	CASSLGGEVSTDTQYF
TRBD2	TRBJ2-5	TRBV5-4	once	TGTGCCAGCAGCCGGGAGGACCCAGAGACCCAGTACTTC	CASSREDPETQYF
-	TRBJ2-7	TRBV7-3	-	TGTGCCAGCAGCCCGGGCCAGGGGATTCTTAGCTCCTACGAGCAGTACTTC	CASSPGQGILSSYEQYF
TRBD1	TRBJ2-7	TRBV7-9	-	TGTGCCAGCAGCCGGGGACAGGGGACCCACGAGCAGTACTTC	CASSRGQGTHEQYF
-	TRBJ2-7	TRBV10-2	-	TGCGCCAGCAGTGACGTCGGTGGGGGCAGTTCCTACGAGCAGTACTTC	CASSDVGGGSSYEQYF
TRBD2	TRBJ2-3	TRBV4-1	once	TGCGCCAGCAGCGTCGGGACTAGCGGGGTCACAGATACGCAGTATTTT	CASSVGTSGVTDTQYF
TRBD1	TRBJ1-1	TRBV5-1	-	TGCGCCAGCAGCTGGGGACAGGGGGACACTGAAGCTTTCTTT	CASSWGQGDTEAFF
TRBD2	TRBJ2-3	TRBV27	-	TGTGCCAGCAGCCGCCGACTAGCGGGAGGGCCTACTAGCACAGATACGCAGTATTTT	CASSRRLAGGPTSTDTQYF
-	TRBJ1-2	TRBV14	-	TGTGCCAGCAGCCAAGTGGGCCAGGGCGCCCTCTATGGCTACACCTTC	CASSQVGQGALYGYTF
-	TRBJ2-5	TRBV7-2	-	TGTGCCAGCAGCCAAAGACGGGGTTGGGAGACCCAGTACTTC	CASSQRRGWETQYF
-	TRBJ2-7	TRBV28	-	TGTGCCAGCAGTTTAGGGTTCTACGAGCAGTACTTC	CASSLGFYEQYF
-	TRBJ2-2	TRBV25-1	few	TGTGCCAGCCAGGTCCTCACCGGGGAGCTGTTTTTT	CASQVLTGELFF
TRBD2	TRBJ2-3	TRBV28	once	TGTGCCAGCAGTTTCGAGCGGGGACGGGATGATACGCAGTATTTT	CASSFERGRDDTQYF
TRBD1	TRBJ2-4	TRBV30	-	TGTGCCCGCCGGGACAGGAGAGACCTGGGGGCCAAAAACATTCAGTACTTC	CARRDRRDLGAKNIQYF
-	TRBJ2-7	TRBV15	-	TGTGCCACCAGCAAGGGTCGATCCTACGAGCAGTACTTC	CATSKGRSYEQYF
-	TRBJ1-5	TRBV7-2	-	TGTGCCAGCAGCCCGAGGGAGGAGGAGCCCCAGCATTTT	CASSPREEEPQHF
TRBD1	TRBJ1-5	TRBV18	-	TGTGCCAGCTCACCGGGACAGAATAATCAGCCCCAGCATTTT	CASSPGQNNQPQHF
-	TRBJ2-1	TRBV10-1	-	TGCGCCAGCAGTGAGACCAACACCGACGGGGATGAGCAGTTCTTC	CASSETNTDGDEQFF
-	TRBJ2-7	TRBV27	-	TGTGCCAGCAGTTGGGCAGGTGCTCCCTCCTACGAGCAGTACTTC	CASSWAGAPSYEQYF
-	TRBJ2-7	TRBV18	-	TGTGCCAGCTCACCAGGGGCGATCTACGAGCAGTACTTC	CASSPGAIYEQYF
-	TRBJ1-5	TRBV2	-	TGTGCCAGCAACAGAAGGGAGGGGGGATATCAGCCCCAGCATTTT	CASNRREGGYQPQHF
-	TRBJ2-3	TRBV7-2	-	TGTGCCAGCAGCTTCATAGGGGGGAGCACAGATACGCAGTATTTT	CASSFIGGSTDTQYF
-	TRBJ1-2	TRBV19	-	TGTGCCAGTGGAATGGGGCATTCCAACTATGGCTACACCTTC	CASGMGHSNYGYTF
TRBD1	TRBJ1-2	TRBV4-3	-	TGCGCCAGCAGCCAATACAGCAGGGGGGGAGCTAACTATGGCTACACCTTC	CASSQYSRGGANYGYTF
-	TRBJ2-1	TRBV21-1	-	TGTGCCAGCAGCAAGACAGGAAGGCTTGAGCAGTTCTTC	CASSKTGRLEQFF
-	TRBJ2-7	TRBV7-2	-	TGTGCCAGCAGCTTAGGTTCGCACCAGGAGCAGTACTTC	CASSLGSHQEQYF
-	TRBJ1-1	TRBV7-8	-	TGTGCCAGCAGCTTAGAGTTTGAAGCTTTCTTT	CASSLEFEAFF
-	TRBJ1-5	TRBV7-6	-	TGTGCCAGCAGCTTAGAGGCGGGCAATCAGCCCCAGCATTTT	CASSLEAGNQPQHF
-	TRBJ1-2	TRBV5-6	-	TGTGCCACTACGGAAGGGAGCGGCTACACCTTC	CATTEGSGYTF
TRBD1	TRBJ1-6	TRBV9	-	TGTGCCAGCAGCGTCTCAGGGGGCCCACCCCTCCACTTT	CASSVSGGPPLHF
-	TRBJ2-7	TRBV5-1	-	TGCGCCAGCAGCTACGACAGCTACGAGCAGTACTTC	CASSYDSYEQYF
-	TRBJ2-7	TRBV7-2	-	TGTGCCAGCAGCTTGGGTGGGTCTTTATTGGAGCAGTACTTC	CASSLGGSLLEQYF
-	TRBJ2-3	TRBV28	-	TGTGCCAGCAGTCAGCTGCGGGGCACGGGCACAGATACGCAGTATTTT	CASSQLRGTGTDTQYF
TRBD1	TRBJ2-7	TRBV27	-	TGTGCCAGCAGGCGCTCCGGGACAGGATCCTACGAGCAGTACTTC	CASRRSGTGSYEQYF
-	TRBJ2-7	TRBV7-2	-	TGTGCCAGCAGCTTGAGCCGGGACAACTACGAGCAGTACTTC	CASSLSRDNYEQYF
TRBD2	TRBJ2-7	TRBV6-5	-	TGTGCCAGCAGCCAAGCGGGAGCGCCCTACGAGCAGTACTTC	CASSQAGAPYEQYF
TRBD2	TRBJ2-1	TRBV7-7	-	TGTGCTAGCAGCCTACTAGCGGGGGCCTACAATGAGCAGTTCTTC	CASSLLAGAYNEQFF
-	TRBJ2-5	TRBV9	-	TGTGCCAGCAGCGTCTCTCAGGGGAGAGAGACCCAGTACTTC	CASSVSQGRETQYF
-	TRBJ1-1	TRBV5-4	-	TGTGCCAGCAGCTTGGACCCGAACACTGAAGCTTTCTTT	CASSLDPNTEAFF
TRBD1	TRBJ2-7	TRBV29-1	-	TGCAGCGTTGAACTCTGGGACAGGAGCAATTACGAGCAGTACTTC	CSVELWDRSNYEQYF
-	TRBJ1-1	TRBV30	-	TGTGCCTGGAGCCAGAAGGGACCGAGGAACACTGAAGCTTTCTTT	CAWSQKGPRNTEAFF
-	TRBJ1-5	TRBV9	once	TGTGCCAGCAGCCCCGACGGGCTCAGTCAGCCCCAGCATTTT	CASSPDGLSQPQHF
-	TRBJ2-3	TRBV6-6	-	TGTGCCATCACAGCCTCTAGCACAGATACGCAGTATTTT	CAITASSTDTQYF
-	TRBJ1-4	TRBV7-6	-	TGTGCCAGCAGTTTTACCCCCCACAGGTCCGATATGGAAAAACTGTTTTTT	CASSFTPHRSDMEKLFF
-	TRBJ1-5	TRBV28	-	TGTGCCAGCAGAGATTATCAGCCCCAGCATTTT	CASRDYQPQHF
TRBD2	TRBJ2-5	TRBV6-6	-	TGTGCCAGCAGTTTGCCCATTACTAGCGGGGGGGAGACCCAGTACTTC	CASSLPITSGGETQYF
TRBD1	TRBJ1-2	TRBV30	few	TGTGCCTGGGGGACAGGGAGATTTGGCTACACCTTC	CAWGTGRFGYTF